This T cell receptor beta chain appears in the sequencing data of a study of Graves' ophthalmopathy and Graves' hyperthyroidism. Regarding the study as a whole: A model built from 13 signatures distinguished ophthalmopathy from stable hyperthyroidism with roughly 90% sensitivity and less than 83% specificity. The blood repertoire also included most expanded thyroid clonotypes above 0.001 frequency. Sensitivity of roughly 71% and specificity of approximately 72% were achieved by the model that predicted ophthalmopathy progression.

The source of the PBMCs was 9.5 to 10 ml of fresh peripheral blood. Note on this clonotype: Its target is unknown.

Beta-chain TCR CDR3 regions were amplified from RNA transcripts. The first-round RT-PCR employed HTBI primers together with the Qiagen OneStep RT-PCR kit. A multiplex PCR was then performed as the second round. TCRdb reanalysed the multiplex PCR reads using MiXCR and keeps one entry per CDR3 protein. The sample shows 600,000 to 950,000 distinct CDR3 sequences, 35% to 50% of them seen only once. Germline CDR1 is SQVTM and CDR2 is ANQGSEA. V was cut by 2 bases and J by 1 base, with 8 bases left in between. CDR3 size: 13 residues. The sample was peripheral blood. This chain links TRBV29-1 with TRBJ1-1; possible D gene TRBD1, 6 bases. The origin of this receptor is an adult man with Graves' ophthalmopathy. Here the CDR3 DNA reads TGCAGCGTTGAACAGGGACAGAACACTGAAGCTTTCTTT. This encodes CSVEQGQNTEAFF.